This TCR beta chain was profiled in a study of cytomegalovirus exposure and HLA in healthy donors. Study-level points and caveats: The listing of about 150 TCR beta chains classed them as cytomegalovirus-associated. Confirmation was obtained in vitro that a few CMV-associated chains are specific for CMV antigens.

Here immunoSEQ multiplex PCR was the method, and the copy in TCRdb shows in-frame clones only, minus some. The repertoire consists of some 68,000 clones, with approximately 93% occurring once and the leading ten covering around 1.5%. V shed 4 bases, J shed 2 bases, and the junction held 7 bases outside the gene matches. CDR3 length equals 15 residues. Germline lookup yields CDR1 SGHRS and CDR2 YFSETQ. Concerning this clone: The antigen remains undetermined.

The J gene is TRBJ2-7, the V gene TRBV5-1; 9 bases map to TRBD1. Sequenced material: PBMCs. This receptor was identified in a man younger than 30 in good health and CMV-seropositive. The CDR3 coding sequence is TGCGCCAGCAGCGGCGGGACAGGGCCCCCCTACGAGCAGTACTTC. It codes for CASSGGTGPPYEQYF.